The clone carrying this T cell receptor beta chain was seen many times. The antigen is unknown. The use of a sample-barcoded 5' primer and a J-beta primer mix characterized a second PCR of about 7 to 12 cycles. TCRdb independently ran MiXCR on the 5' RACE reads; one entry per CDR3 protein. Of 600,000 to 800,000 distinct CDR3 sequences listed, around 50% are singletons. This specimen belongs to a study of blood T cells in healthy people across ages. General study points: Changes seen in expanded clonotypes were possibly confounded by donor CMV status left unknown. Diversity estimated from one million T cells was considered an underestimate.

This CDR3 is built from 13 residues. Trimming pared 4 bases from V and 3 bases from J, leaving 10 bases between. CDR1 and CDR2 from the germline V gene are SQVTM and ANQGSEA. Sequenced: blood. The sequence was obtained from a woman over 75 in good health. The chain employs TRBV29-1 and TRBJ2-1; D unresolved. The CDR3 DNA sequence: TGCAGCGTTGTCACCAGCTACTACAATGAGCAGTTCTTC. Its translation: CSVVTSYYNEQFF.